The T cell receptor (beta chain) described here comes from a study of blood T cell repertoires in COVID-19 (dated by TCRdb to 2020 to 2022). For the wider study: Samples covering the acute and convalescent phases of COVID-19 were provided by collaborators in the United States, Italy and Spain. The material from the prospective study consisted of cDNA or gDNA derived from T cells, B-cell-depleted T cells, or PBMCs. The dataset comprised deeply sampled blood TCRbeta repertoires from subjects exposed to, actively infected with, or recovered from COVID-19. The repertoires were released in a freely available public database meant as a resource for research on the immune response to SARS-CoV-2. Samples were obtained from the ongoing ImmuneRACE study (first 160 participants) and from roughly 1,300 subjects provided by 6 global collaborators. A de-identified subject ID, COVID-19 status, age in years and sex were almost always included in the sample metadata. Where available, HLA class I and class II types were obtained from metadata supplied by the sample provider rather than from assay-based typing.

Collaborating institutions collected whole blood in K2EDTA tubes following their own protocols. For TCRbeta analysis, collaborator samples were shipped as frozen whole blood, as isolated PBMCs, or as DNA extracted from either sample type. TCRbeta CDR3 regions were amplified from genomic DNA using the immunoSEQ Assay, a bias-controlled multiplex PCR. In the paper's pipeline: Nucleated cell counts per sample were estimated from amplification of reference gene primers within the assay. To quantify the absolute abundance of each unique TCRbeta CDR3 rearrangement, sequence reads were collapsed and filtered. For each sample, productive Simpson clonality was calculated by taking the square root of Simpson's diversity index across productive rearrangements. TCRdb stores this immuneACCESS table with in-frame sequences only. Part of the clones is absent; in the studies checked, under half of the shortfall reflects unresolved V genes, and no reason is known for the rest. The V and J calls and the clone size are those of that table, but D and trimming were determined from the DNA. For this sample there are about 120,000 clones; 85% appear just once. The ten largest clonotypes hold roughly 1.4% of the sample.

Summary of the overall study and its limitations: The amount of clinical and demographic metadata varied by source and participant and was provided uncurated.

Counted from cysteine to phenylalanine, this CDR3 has 15 amino acids. The read is trimmed to its CDR3 DNA, 45 bases read in frame from base 1. The germline ends are 17 bases apart after V is trimmed by 3 bases and J by 4 bases. CDR1 and CDR2 (SGHRS, YFSETQ) derive from the germline V gene. In regard to this clone: The antigen this receptor binds is unknown. One base away there is no much larger clone; base qualities are not given.

The source material was peripheral blood. The chain is encoded by TRBV5-1 joined to TRBJ2-7; a tentative D match to TRBD1 spans 6 bases. The source is a middle-aged man with acute or convalescent COVID-19. The DNA is TGCGCCAGCAGCTCAGGATTAGGACAGCGTTACGAGCAGTACTTC. The resulting protein is CASSSGLGQRYEQYF.